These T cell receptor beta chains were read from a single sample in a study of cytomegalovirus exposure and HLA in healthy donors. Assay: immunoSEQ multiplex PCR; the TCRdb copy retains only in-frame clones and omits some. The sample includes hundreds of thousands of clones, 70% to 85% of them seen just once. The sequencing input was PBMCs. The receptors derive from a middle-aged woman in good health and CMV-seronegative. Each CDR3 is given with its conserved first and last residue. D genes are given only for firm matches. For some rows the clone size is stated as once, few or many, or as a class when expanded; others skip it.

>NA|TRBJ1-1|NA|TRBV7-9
CASSLDSGNTEAFF
TGTGCCAGCAGCTTAGACTCAGGGAACACTGAAGCTTTCTTT
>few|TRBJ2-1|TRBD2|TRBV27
CASSPTSGGNNEQFF
TGTGCCAGCAGTCCCACTAGCGGGGGCAACAATGAGCAGTTCTTC
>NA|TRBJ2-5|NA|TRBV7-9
CASSYGEETQYF
TGTGCCAGCAGCTACGGGGAGGAGACCCAGTACTTC
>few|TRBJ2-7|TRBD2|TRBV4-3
CASSRDAGRGSLDEQYF
TGCGCCAGCAGCCGAGACGCGGGGCGGGGGTCTCTCGACGAGCAGTACTTC
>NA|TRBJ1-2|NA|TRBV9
CASSPGGANYGYTF
TGTGCCAGCAGCCCAGGAGGGGCAAACTATGGCTACACCTTC
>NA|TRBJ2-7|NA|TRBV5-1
CASSLPSYEQYF
TGCGCCAGCAGCCTCCCGTCCTACGAGCAGTACTTC
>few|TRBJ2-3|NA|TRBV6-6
CASSPTRITDTQYF
TGTGCCAGCAGCCCCACTAGGATCACAGATACGCAGTATTTT
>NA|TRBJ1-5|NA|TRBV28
CASSLNEGPQHF
TGTGCCAGCAGTTTGAATGAGGGACCCCAGCATTTT
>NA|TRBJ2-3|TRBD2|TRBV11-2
CASSPTSGGTTDTQYF
TGTGCCAGCAGCCCAACCAGCGGGGGCACCACAGATACGCAGTATTTT
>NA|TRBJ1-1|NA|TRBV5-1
CASSRGGAGNTEAFF
TGCGCCAGCAGCCGGGGGGGGGCCGGGAACACTGAAGCTTTCTTT
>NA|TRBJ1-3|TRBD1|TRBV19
CASSTHRGGNTIYF
TGTGCCAGTAGTACTCACAGGGGAGGAAACACCATATATTTT
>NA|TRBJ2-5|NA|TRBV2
CASRRESGETQYF
TGTGCCAGCAGAAGAGAATCAGGAGAGACCCAGTACTTC
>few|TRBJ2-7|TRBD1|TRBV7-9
CSSSPSGQGKPYEQYF
TGTTCCAGCAGCCCATCTGGACAGGGCAAGCCCTACGAGCAGTACTTC
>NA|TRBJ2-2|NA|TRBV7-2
CASSLVLGSTGELFF
TGTGCCAGCAGCTTAGTTCTAGGGAGCACCGGGGAGCTGTTTTTT
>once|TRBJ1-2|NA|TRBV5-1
CASSFGGDGYTF
TGCGCCAGCAGCTTCGGGGGGGACGGCTACACCTTC
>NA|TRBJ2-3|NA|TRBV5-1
CASSKTVTDTQYF
TGCGCCAGCAGCAAGACTGTCACAGATACGCAGTATTTT
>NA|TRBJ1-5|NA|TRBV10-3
CAISEVMDRGNQPQHF
TGTGCCATCAGTGAGGTGATGGATAGGGGGAATCAGCCCCAGCATTTT
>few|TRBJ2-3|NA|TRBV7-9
CASSLGGAHDTQYF
TGTGCCAGCAGCTTGGGGGGGGCACATGATACGCAGTATTTT
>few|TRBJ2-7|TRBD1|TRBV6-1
CASHGTGGTYEQYF
TGTGCCAGCCACGGGACAGGTGGTACCTACGAGCAGTACTTC
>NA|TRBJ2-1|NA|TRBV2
CASSEALSWGFSYNEQFF
TGTGCCAGCAGTGAAGCGCTTTCGTGGGGCTTCTCCTACAATGAGCAGTTCTTC
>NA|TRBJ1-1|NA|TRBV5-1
CASSLVPGNTEAFF
TGCGCCAGCAGCTTGGTGCCGGGGAACACTGAAGCTTTCTTT
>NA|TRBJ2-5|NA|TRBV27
CASSFVAGETQYF
TGTGCCAGCAGTTTTGTGGCCGGGGAGACCCAGTACTTC
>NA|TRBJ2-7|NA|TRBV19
CASSMLTTGPTASQYF
TGTGCCAGTAGTATGCTCACGACAGGTCCTACTGCATCTCAGTACTTC
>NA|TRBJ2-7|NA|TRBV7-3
CASSLTPGNSYEQYF
TGTGCCAGCAGCTTAACACCAGGGAATTCCTACGAGCAGTACTTC
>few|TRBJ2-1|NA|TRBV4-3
CASSQDRTSHEQFF
TGCGCCAGCAGCCAAGATCGTACCAGTCATGAGCAGTTCTTC
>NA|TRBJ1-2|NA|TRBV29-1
CSVEGYMDRRGDFNYGYTF
TGCAGCGTTGAAGGATATATGGATCGTAGAGGAGATTTTAACTATGGCTACACCTTC
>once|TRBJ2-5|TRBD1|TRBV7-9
CASSLRGQGVGETQYF
TGTGCCAGCAGCTTAAGGGGACAGGGTGTGGGTGAGACCCAGTACTTC
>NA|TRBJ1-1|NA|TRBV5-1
CASSFGSGPLNTEAFF
TGCGCCAGCAGCTTCGGTTCAGGGCCGTTGAACACTGAAGCTTTCTTT
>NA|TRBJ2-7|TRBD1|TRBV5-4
CASSPGQTYEQYF
TGTGCCAGCAGCCCGGGACAGACTTACGAGCAGTACTTC